The 25 T cell receptor beta chains presented below share a single source sample, sequenced in a study of response to subunit inactivated influenza vaccine. MiXCR, applied by TCRdb to the RT-PCR reads, yields one record per CDR3 protein. The sample records 180,000 or so distinct CDR3 sequences, approximately 12% being singletons. This sample also belongs to another study, concerning T cells expressing NK-cell markers. Turning to that study: In generating TCR beta cDNA, 5'RACE template switching with UMIs was used.

The specimen was CD8+ T cells sorted from PBMCs, collected roughly 12 days after vaccination. Every receptor here comes from a man in his forties or fifties who received an inactivated influenza vaccine.

In this sample, this clonotype turned up a few times. The rearrangement links TRBV9 to TRBJ2-5; D might be TRBD2 (5 bases). Germline assignment: CDR1 SGDLS and CDR2 YYNGEE. Trimming stripped 0 bases from V and 5 bases from J, with 11 bases between. The CDR3 spans 14 residues. CDR3 DNA: TGTGCCAGCAGCGTAGAAGCTAGCAGGGAGACCCAGTACTTC. It encodes CASSVEASRETQYF.

The chain employs TRBV5-8 and TRBJ2-1; D is tentatively TRBD1 or TRBD2 (5 bases each). The germline V gene has CDR1 SGHTS and CDR2 YDEGEE. CDR3 length: 14 residues. Trimming left V 1 base short and J 12 bases short, with 17 bases between. Here the CDR3 DNA reads TGTGCCAGCAGCTTGCCCCGGGGCGGGTGGGTGCAGTTCTTC. This encodes CASSLPRGGWVQFF.

This clonotype came up a few times. CDR3 amino acids: CASSLVLVDRGQETQYF. CDR3 sequence (DNA): TGTGCCAGCAGCTTAGTCCTAGTGGACAGGGGACAAGAGACCCAGTACTTC. V and J are TRBV7-8 and TRBJ2-5; 9 bases map to TRBD1. CDR1 SGHVS and CDR2 FQNEAQ come from the germline V gene. The CDR3 loop spans 17 amino acids. The V gene end was trimmed by 1 base and the J gene end by 2 bases; junction bases not matched to a gene: 8.

This clonotype was seen a few times. The V call is TRBV4-1, the J call TRBJ1-2; a possible D gene is TRBD1 (5 bases). V was cut by 1 base and J by 5 bases, with 17 bases left in between. Germline V CDR1 and CDR2: MGHRA, YSYEKL. The CDR3 covers 16 residues. The CDR3 DNA follows: TGCGCCAGCAGCCAAGTCCTCACAGGACTAGATTATGGCTACACCTTC. As protein: CASSQVLTGLDYGYTF.

Only a few counts were recorded for this clonotype. The CDR3: CASSLGQASSYEQYF. In DNA, the CDR3 is TGTGCCAGCAGTTTGGGACAGGCGAGCTCCTACGAGCAGTACTTC. The chain joins TRBV28 to TRBJ2-7; 8 bases line up with TRBD1. Germline V gives CDR1 MDHEN, CDR2 SYDVKM. The CDR3 sequence is 15 residues long. J was trimmed by 0 bases and V by 3 bases; bases with no gene match: 4.

This clonotype was observed many times. The V gene is TRBV27, the J gene TRBJ2-7; D is uncertain. Germline V gene lookup returns CDR1 MNHEY and CDR2 SMNVEV (reference sequence). This CDR3 contains 14 residues. Between the trimmed V and J ends, which lost 5 bases and 3 bases, there was a span of 14 bases. This chain's CDR3 is CASSPAVDGYEQYF. CDR3 DNA sequence: TGTGCCAGCAGTCCGGCCGTCGACGGCTACGAGCAGTACTTC.

This chain links TRBV28 with TRBJ2-1; no definite D call. The ends were cut back, 4 bases at V and 3 bases at J, with 10 bases in the middle. Germline V gene sequence: CDR1 MDHEN, CDR2 SYDVKM. This CDR3 spans 14 amino acids. The CDR3 is CASSYFGVYNEQFF. DNA for the CDR3: TGTGCCAGCAGTTACTTTGGGGTCTACAATGAGCAGTTCTTC.

Sample share makes this clonotype medium-sized. The chain couples TRBV7-9 to TRBJ1-4; no clear D. The CDR3 is made up of 13 amino acids. Trimming took off 8 bases at V and 0 bases at J, with 7 bases between the two ends. The V gene's germline CDR1 is SEHNR and CDR2 FQNEAQ (reference sequence). CDR3 protein: CASDFATNEKLFF. The CDR3 DNA reads as TGTGCCAGCGATTTTGCAACTAATGAAAAACTGTTTTTT.

The chain recombines TRBV24-1 with TRBJ2-1, with a possible D match to TRBD2 (5 bases). Germline CDR1 reads KGHDR; CDR2 reads SFDVKD. CDR3 length: 12 residues. V lost 12 bases and J lost 3, with 11 bases in between. Here the CDR3 DNA reads TGTGCCGCCCACGGGGTCTACAATGAGCAGTTCTTC. It yields the protein CAAHGVYNEQFF.

The V gene is TRBV7-9, the J gene TRBJ2-3, with D unclear. The CDR3 totals 17 residues. Trimming pared 2 bases from V and 1 base from J, leaving 16 bases between. Germline V gene data show CDR1 as SEHNR and CDR2 as FQNEAQ (reference sequence). CDR3 region: CASSLTSPVLGTDTQYF. CDR3 DNA sequence: TGTGCCAGCAGCTTAACGTCCCCGGTCCTTGGCACAGATACGCAGTATTTT.

Ten or more counts support this clonotype. V is TRBV6-5 and J is TRBJ2-2; no clear D. Trimming shortened V by 2 bases and J by 2 bases, and 9 bases separated the two germline ends. Germline loops: CDR1 MNHEY, CDR2 SVGAGI. This CDR3 contains 15 residues. The CDR3 DNA is TGTGCCAGCAGTTACGGGGTTCTAAACACCGGGGAGCTGTTTTTT. This codes for CASSYGVLNTGELFF.

V and J are TRBV25-1 and TRBJ2-1; 14 bases line up with TRBD2. This CDR3 is 15 amino acids long. The J segment lost 6 bases and the V segment lost 11 bases, leaving 9 bases of the junction unmatched. The germline CDR1 and CDR2 sequences are MGHDK and SYGVNS. The chain's CDR3 is CARAGLAGASNEQFF. DNA of the CDR3: TGTGCCCGAGCGGGACTAGCGGGAGCAAGCAATGAGCAGTTCTTC.

The chain uses TRBV14 and TRBJ1-6; D unresolved. V lost 0 bases to trimming and J lost 7 bases, with 10 bases between them. In germline, CDR1 is SGHDN, CDR2 FVKESK. The CDR3 has 15 amino acids. CDR3 region: CASSQDWQANSPLHF. In nucleotides, the CDR3 is TGTGCCAGCAGCCAAGACTGGCAGGCCAATTCACCCCTCCACTTT.

The chain employs TRBV10-3 and TRBJ1-5; no clear D. The V and J ends lost 0 bases and 0 bases respectively, with 3 bases between them. The CDR3 is made up of 14 amino acids. The germline V gene has CDR1 ENHRY and CDR2 SYGVKD. CDR3 amino acids: CAISESGSNQPQHF. CDR3 bases: TGTGCCATCAGTGAGTCTGGTAGCAATCAGCCCCAGCATTTT.

This clonotype has only a few counts. This chain connects TRBV27 to TRBJ2-3, with TRBD1 identical over 8 bases. Germline CDR1 reads MNHEY; CDR2 reads SMNVEV (reference sequence). J gave up 5 bases and V 4 bases, and 11 bases lay outside the gene matches. The CDR3 runs to 16 residues. The CDR3 spells CASSSPGGLVVDTQYF. The DNA of the CDR3 is TGTGCCAGCAGTTCCCCAGGGGGCCTAGTGGTAGATACGCAGTATTTT.

The chain joins TRBV7-3 to TRBJ2-2; D is possibly TRBD1 (5 bases). CDR1 SGHTA and CDR2 FQGTGA come from the germline V gene. This CDR3 comprises 16 residues. V shed 5 bases and J shed 4 bases, with 17 bases lying between them. CDR3 coding DNA: TGTGCCAGCAGCCAATCCCAGGGCTGGGTCACCGGGGAGCTGTTTTTT. Its translation: CASSQSQGWVTGELFF. Combining the CDR3 with reference TRBV7-3 and TRBJ2-2 gives the whole variable domain GAGVSQTPSNKVTEKGKYVELRCDPISGHTALYWYRQSLGQGPEFLIYFQGTGAADDSGLPNDRFFAVRPEGSVSTLKIQRTERGDSAVYLCASSQSQGWVTGELFFGEGSRLTVL.

V is TRBV9 and J is TRBJ1-3; D is unresolved. Trimming shortened V by 0 bases and J by 0 bases, and 13 bases separated the two germline ends. Germline values: CDR1 SGDLS, CDR2 YYNGEE. The CDR3 sequence is 17 residues long. The CDR3 nucleotides are TGTGCCAGCAGCGTAGGGGGAGGCGAGAACTCTGGAAACACCATATATTTT. Translating it yields CASSVGGGENSGNTIYF.

This clonotype was observed at least ten times. V is TRBV12-3 or TRBV12-4 and J is TRBJ1-3, with D uncertain. The CDR3 contains 13 residues. Deletions cut 6 bases from V and 4 bases from J, with 10 bases between. CDR3 region: CASSPWVGNTIYF. CDR3 DNA: TGTGCCAGCAGCCCCTGGGTGGGAAACACCATATATTTT.

This clonotype turned up a few times. The rearrangement uses TRBV11-2 and TRBJ2-2; TRBD2 matches at 7 bases. V lost 1 base, J lost 0 bases, and 2 bases stayed unmatched. Germline CDR1 reads SGHAT; CDR2 reads FQNNGV. This CDR3 has 16 amino acids. The CDR3 region is CASSLGAGTNTGELFF. DNA for the CDR3: TGTGCCAGCAGCTTAGGAGCGGGGACGAACACCGGGGAGCTGTTTTTT.

In its sample, this clonotype was seen many times. The chain employs TRBV20-1 and TRBJ2-7, with TRBD2 matching over 8 bases. Germline CDR1 reads DFQATT; CDR2 reads SNEGSKA (reference sequence). The CDR3 loop spans 17 amino acids. Trimming cost V 2 bases and J 0 bases; bases outside gene matches: 12. CDR3 bases: TGCAGTGCTAGAATAGACAAGGCTAGCGGGTTCTCCTACGAGCAGTACTTC. Its protein is CSARIDKASGFSYEQYF.

In this sample, this clonotype turned up once. The rearrangement links TRBV4-2 to TRBJ2-6, with D unclear. Germline V lookup: CDR1 LGHNA, CDR2 YNFKEQ. The V end lost 0 bases, the J end lost 4 bases, and 7 bases lay between the germline ends. This CDR3 comprises 15 residues. In DNA form, the CDR3 reads TGTGCCAGCAGCCAAGATCCACGGGGGGCCAACGTCCTGACTTTC. Its translation: CASSQDPRGANVLTF.

This clonotype occurred many times. This chain joins TRBV5-6 and TRBJ2-1; 10 positions agree with TRBD2. J was trimmed by 8 bases and V by 4 bases; bases with no gene match: 9. Germline V lookup: CDR1 SGHDT, CDR2 YYEEEE. The CDR3 covers 15 residues. The CDR3 DNA sequence: TGTGCCAGCAGCACCCCGACTAGCGGGTGGGATGAGCAGTTCTTC. It specifies CASSTPTSGWDEQFF.

Only a few counts were recorded for this clonotype. V gene TRBV7-2 combines with J gene TRBJ2-1, with D tentatively TRBD2 (5 bases). Trimming removed 3 bases from V and 0 bases from J, with 9 bases in between. CDR1 SGHTA and CDR2 FQGNSA come from the germline V gene. CDR3 length equals 15 residues. The CDR3 DNA reads TGTGCCAGCAGCTTTAGCGTAAGCTCCTACAATGAGCAGTTCTTC. Its translation is CASSFSVSSYNEQFF.

This clonotype is termed hyperexpanded. The J gene is TRBJ2-5, the V gene TRBV5-1; D gene ambiguous. The length of the CDR3 is 15 residues. Germline loops: CDR1 SGHRS, CDR2 YFSETQ. V lost 0 bases and J 2 bases, leaving 11 bases between the germline ends. The CDR3 DNA follows: TGCGCCAGCAGCTTGGCCCCGACAATTCAAGAGACCCAGTACTTC. Translated: CASSLAPTIQETQYF.

The chain has TRBV9 and TRBJ2-7, with 7 bases lining up with TRBD2. The trim removed 0 bases at V and 7 bases at J, leaving 10 bases unmatched. The CDR3 loop spans 15 amino acids. Germline CDR1 reads SGDLS; CDR2 reads YYNGEE. The CDR3 region has the DNA TGTGCCAGCAGCGTAGACGGGAGGCCTGGGGGGGAGCAGTACTTC. This gives the protein CASSVDGRPGGEQYF.